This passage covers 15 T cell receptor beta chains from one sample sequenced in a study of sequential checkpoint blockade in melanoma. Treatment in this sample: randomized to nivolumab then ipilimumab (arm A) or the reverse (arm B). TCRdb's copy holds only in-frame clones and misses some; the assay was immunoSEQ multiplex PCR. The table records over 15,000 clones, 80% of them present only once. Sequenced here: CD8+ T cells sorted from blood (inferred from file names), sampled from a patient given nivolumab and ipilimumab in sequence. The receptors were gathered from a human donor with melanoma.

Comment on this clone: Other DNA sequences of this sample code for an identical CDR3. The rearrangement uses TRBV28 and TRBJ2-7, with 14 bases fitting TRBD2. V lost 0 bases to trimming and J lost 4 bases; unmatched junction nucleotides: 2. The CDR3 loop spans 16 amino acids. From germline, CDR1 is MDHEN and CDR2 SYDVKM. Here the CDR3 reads CASSLWGTSGSYEQYF. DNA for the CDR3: TGTGCCAGCAGTTTATGGGGGACTAGCGGGAGTTACGAGCAGTACTTC.

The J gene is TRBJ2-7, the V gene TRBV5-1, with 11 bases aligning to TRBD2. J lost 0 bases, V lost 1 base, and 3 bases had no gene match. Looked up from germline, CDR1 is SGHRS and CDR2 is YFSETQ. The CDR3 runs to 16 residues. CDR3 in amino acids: CASSLRTSGYSYEQYF. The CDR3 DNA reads TGCGCCAGCAGCTTGAGGACTAGCGGGTACTCCTACGAGCAGTACTTC.

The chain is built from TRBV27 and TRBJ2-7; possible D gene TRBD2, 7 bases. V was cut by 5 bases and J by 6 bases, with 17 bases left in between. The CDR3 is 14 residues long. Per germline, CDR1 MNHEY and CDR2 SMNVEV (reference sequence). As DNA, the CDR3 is TGTGCCAGCAGTCTCTGGGGCGGGGGCTCCGAGCAGTACTTC. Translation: CASSLWGGGSEQYF.

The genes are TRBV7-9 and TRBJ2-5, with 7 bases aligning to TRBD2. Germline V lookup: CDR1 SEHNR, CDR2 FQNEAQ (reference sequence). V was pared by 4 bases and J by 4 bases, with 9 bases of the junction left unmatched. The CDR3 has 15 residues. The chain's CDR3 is CASSSSGTGGETQYF. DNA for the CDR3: TGTGCCAGCAGCTCGAGCGGGACGGGAGGAGAGACCCAGTACTTC.

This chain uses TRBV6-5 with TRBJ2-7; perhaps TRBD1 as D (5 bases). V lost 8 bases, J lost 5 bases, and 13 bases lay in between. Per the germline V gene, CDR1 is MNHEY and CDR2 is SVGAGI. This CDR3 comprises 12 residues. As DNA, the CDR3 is TGTGCCAGCCTCGCAGGGCCTCACGAGCAGTACTTC. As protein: CASLAGPHEQYF.

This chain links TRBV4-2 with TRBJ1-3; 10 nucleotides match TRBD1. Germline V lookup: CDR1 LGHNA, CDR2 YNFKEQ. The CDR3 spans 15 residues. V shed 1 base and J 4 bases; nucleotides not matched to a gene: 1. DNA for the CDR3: TGTGCCAGCAGCCAAGGGACAGGGGGGGGAAACACCATATATTTT. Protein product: CASSQGTGGGNTIYF.

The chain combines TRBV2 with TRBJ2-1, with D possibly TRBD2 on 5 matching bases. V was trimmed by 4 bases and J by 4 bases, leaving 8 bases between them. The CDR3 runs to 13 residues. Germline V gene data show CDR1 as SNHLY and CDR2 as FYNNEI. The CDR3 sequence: CASSGSEYNEQFF. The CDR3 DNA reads TGTGCCAGCAGTGGTAGCGAATACAATGAGCAGTTCTTC.

The CDR3 DNA reads TGTGCCAGCAGTTTTAGTCCTAGCGGATTCAATGAGCAGTTCTTC. Amino acid sequence: CASSFSPSGFNEQFF. The gene calls are TRBV27 and TRBJ2-1; TRBD2 matches 7 bases. V shed 3 bases and J 6 bases; nucleotides not matched to a gene: 8. The CDR3 length is 15 residues. CDR1 is MNHEY, CDR2 SMNVEV, per germline (reference sequence).

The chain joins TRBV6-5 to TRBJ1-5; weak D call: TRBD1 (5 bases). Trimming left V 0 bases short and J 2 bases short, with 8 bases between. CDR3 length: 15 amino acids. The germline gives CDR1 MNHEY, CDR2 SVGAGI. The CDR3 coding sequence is TGTGCCAGCAGTTACTCTCAGGGTGGCAATCAGCCCCAGCATTTT. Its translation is CASSYSQGGNQPQHF.

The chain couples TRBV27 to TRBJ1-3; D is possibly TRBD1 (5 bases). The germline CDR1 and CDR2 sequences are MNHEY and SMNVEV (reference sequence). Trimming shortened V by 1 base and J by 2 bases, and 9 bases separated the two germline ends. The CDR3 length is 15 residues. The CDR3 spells CASSLLGEAGNTIYF. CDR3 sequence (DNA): TGTGCCAGCAGTTTATTGGGGGAGGCTGGAAACACCATATATTTT.

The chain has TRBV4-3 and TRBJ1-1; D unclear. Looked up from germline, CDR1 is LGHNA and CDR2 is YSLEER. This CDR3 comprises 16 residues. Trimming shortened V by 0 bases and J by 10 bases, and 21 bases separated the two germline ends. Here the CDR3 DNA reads TGCGCCAGCAGCCAAGATCTTGTTCAGCCCGGGTTGGCAGCTTTCTTT. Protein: CASSQDLVQPGLAAFF.

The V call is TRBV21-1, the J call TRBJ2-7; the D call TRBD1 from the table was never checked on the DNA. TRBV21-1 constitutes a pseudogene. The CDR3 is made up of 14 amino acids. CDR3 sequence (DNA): TGTGCCAGCAGCATACAGGGGGCCCCCTACGAGCAGTACTTC. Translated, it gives CASSIQGAPYEQYF.

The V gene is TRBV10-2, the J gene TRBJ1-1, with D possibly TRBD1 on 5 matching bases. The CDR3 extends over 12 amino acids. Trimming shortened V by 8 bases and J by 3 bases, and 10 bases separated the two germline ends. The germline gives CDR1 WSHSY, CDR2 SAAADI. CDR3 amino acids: CASSTGDTEAFF. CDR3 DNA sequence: TGCGCCAGCTCCACGGGGGACACTGAAGCTTTCTTT.

The CDR3 sequence: CASSQSTGYVGYNEQFF. The CDR3 bases are TGCGCCAGCAGCCAGTCGACAGGGTATGTGGGGTACAATGAGCAGTTCTTC. The V and J genes are TRBV4-3 and TRBJ2-1; 7 bases are shared with TRBD1. Germline CDR1 is LGHNA and CDR2 is YSLEER. This CDR3 spans 17 amino acids. J gave up 4 bases and V 3 bases, and 12 bases lay outside the gene matches.

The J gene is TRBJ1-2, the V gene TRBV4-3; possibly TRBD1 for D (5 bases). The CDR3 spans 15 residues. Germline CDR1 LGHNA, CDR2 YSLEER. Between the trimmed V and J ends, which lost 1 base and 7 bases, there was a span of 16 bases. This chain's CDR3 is CASSQGTGATAGYTF. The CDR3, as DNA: TGCGCCAGCAGCCAAGGAACAGGTGCTACCGCTGGCTACACCTTC.